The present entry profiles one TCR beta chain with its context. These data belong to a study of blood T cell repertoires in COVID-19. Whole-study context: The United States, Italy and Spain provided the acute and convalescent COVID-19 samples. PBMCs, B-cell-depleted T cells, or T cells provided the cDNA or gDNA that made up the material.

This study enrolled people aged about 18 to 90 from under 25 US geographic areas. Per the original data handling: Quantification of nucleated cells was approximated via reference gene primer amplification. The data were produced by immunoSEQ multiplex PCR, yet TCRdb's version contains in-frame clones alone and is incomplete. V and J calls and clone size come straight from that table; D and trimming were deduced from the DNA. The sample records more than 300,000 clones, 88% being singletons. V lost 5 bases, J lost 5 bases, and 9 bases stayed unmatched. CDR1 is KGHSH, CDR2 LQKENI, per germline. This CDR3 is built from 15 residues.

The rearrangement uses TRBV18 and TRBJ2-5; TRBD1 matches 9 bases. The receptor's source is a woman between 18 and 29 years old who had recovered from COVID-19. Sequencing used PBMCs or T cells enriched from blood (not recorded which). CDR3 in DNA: TGTGCCAGCTCAGGATCCGGGACAGGGCGGGAGACCCAGTACTTC. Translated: CASSGSGTGRETQYF.